The T cell receptor beta chain under discussion was sequenced for a study of Ad26.COV2.S vaccination and SARS-CoV-2 variants. General study results and limits: The study found higher spike-specific TCR breadth in vaccine than placebo recipients.

Profiling relied on immunoSEQ multiplex PCR, and the TCRdb table lists in-frame clones only, not all of them. The sample records around 320,000 clones, roughly 86% being singletons. The CDR3 length is 14 residues. Trimming shortened V by 4 bases and J by 6 bases, and 13 bases separated the two germline ends. From germline, CDR1 is MNHNY and CDR2 SVGAGI (reference sequence). A word on this clone: What it binds is unknown.

Treatment in this sample: over 15 received Ad26.COV2.S at low or high dose, single or two shots; 5 received placebo; per-sample allocation not given. Day 63 after the first vaccine or placebo injection was the time point for sampling. This sample comprised peripheral blood, obtained in a trial of Ad26.COV2.S vaccine versus placebo. This sequence was found in a person aged 18 to 59 who received the Ad26.COV2.S COVID-19 vaccine or a placebo. The chain employs TRBV6-6 and TRBJ1-5, with TRBD1 as a possible D gene (5 bases). The CDR3 here is CASSSGTAVQPQHF. The CDR3 DNA is TGTGCCAGCAGTTCCGGGACGGCTGTTCAGCCCCAGCATTTT.